The T cell receptor (beta chain) under discussion was sequenced for a study of blood T cell repertoires in COVID-19. Overall study context: From the United States, Italy and Spain came samples of acute and convalescent COVID-19.

Germline V lookup: CDR1 SGHVS, CDR2 FNYEAQ. Trimming took off 5 bases at V and 5 bases at J, with 8 bases between the two ends. The CDR3 length is 12 residues. Original processing notes: Amplification of reference gene primers provided the estimated nucleated cell counts. The assay was immunoSEQ multiplex PCR, and TCRdb's table has in-frame clones only and misses some. Clonal size and the V and J genes are those of that table, whereas D and trimming came from the DNA. This table has more than 200,000 clones, about 86% appearing once. The chain carries TRBV7-6 and TRBJ2-3; maybe TRBD1 (5 bases). The sample consisted of peripheral blood. The source of this sequence is a man aged 45-65 years with active or convalescent COVID-19. The CDR3 DNA sequence: TGTGCCAGCAGCCCAGGGTTAGATACGCAGTATTTT. It encodes CASSPGLDTQYF. The full variable domain, its missing parts supplied by reference TRBV7-6 and TRBJ2-3, is GAGVSQSPRYKVTKRGQDVALRCDPISGHVSLYWYRQALGQGPEFLTYFNYEAQQDKSGLPNDRFSAERPEGSISTLTIQRTEQRDSAMYRCASSPGLDTQYFGPGTRLTVL.